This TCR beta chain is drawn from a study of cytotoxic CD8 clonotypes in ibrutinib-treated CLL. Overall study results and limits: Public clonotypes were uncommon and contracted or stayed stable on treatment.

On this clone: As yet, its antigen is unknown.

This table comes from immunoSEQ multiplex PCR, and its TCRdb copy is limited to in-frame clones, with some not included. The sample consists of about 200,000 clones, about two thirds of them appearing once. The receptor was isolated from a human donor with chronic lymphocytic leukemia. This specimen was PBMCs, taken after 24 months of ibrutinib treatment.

The CDR3 loop is CSVVKGYEQYF. In nucleotides, the CDR3 is TGCAGCGTTGTTAAGGGTTACGAGCAGTACTTC. The V call is TRBV29-1, the J call TRBJ2-7; D is unclear. The germline CDR1 and CDR2 sequences are SQVTM and ANQGSEA. The CDR3 totals 11 residues. The V gene lost 4 bases and the J gene lost 4 bases, with 8 bases spanning the gap.